This T cell receptor (beta chain) emerged from a study of graft-versus-host responses after intestinal transplantation. CDR3 size: 13 residues. Germline CDR1 is MNHNS and CDR2 is SASEGT. The trim removed 4 bases at V and 5 bases at J, leaving 5 bases unmatched. Generated by immunoSEQ multiplex PCR, the TCRdb table keeps only in-frame clones and is missing some. The sample carries more than 95,000 clones, 90% recorded once. For this clone: Its antigen is still unknown.

V gene TRBV6-1 combines with J gene TRBJ2-7; 7 bases line up with TRBD1. The material was unstimulated CD4+ T cells sorted from spleen or lymph node cells, obtained before intestinal transplant. The receptor was isolated from a human donor who received an intestinal transplant. For the CDR3, the DNA is TGTGCCAGCAGTGGACAGGGAATCGACGAGCAGTACTTC. As protein: CASSGQGIDEQYF.